The 9 T cell receptor beta chains given below trace back to one sample, sequenced in a study of control samples from healthy donors and cancer patients. Repertoires were generated with immunoSEQ multiplex PCR, while TCRdb's copy carries only in-frame clones and drops some. The sample lists roughly 40,000 clones, 80% to 95% occurring once. The sample taken for sequencing was blood. The origin of the receptors is a woman between 50 and 59 years old in good health.

This chain joins TRBV27 and TRBJ2-3; 7 bases map to TRBD1. Germline CDR1 is MNHEY and CDR2 is SMNVEV (reference sequence). The CDR3 is 14 residues long. The V and J ends lost 6 bases and 4 bases, in that order; junction bases with no gene match: 7. CDR3 protein: CASSDRVRADTQYF. CDR3 nucleotides: TGTGCCAGCAGCGACAGGGTCCGGGCAGATACGCAGTATTTT.

The chain links TRBV6-6 to TRBJ2-5; 7 nucleotides match TRBD2. The germline CDR1 and CDR2 sequences are MNHNY and SVGAGI (reference sequence). CDR3 length: 16 residues. V shed 5 bases and J 1 base; nucleotides not matched to a gene: 10. CDR3 sequence reads: CASSTPAGVLQETQYF. CDR3 DNA sequence: TGTGCCAGCAGTACGCCGGCGGGGGTACTCCAAGAGACCCAGTACTTC.

The rearrangement links TRBV19 to TRBJ1-4; D uncertain. The ends were cut back, 6 bases at V and 1 base at J, with 24 bases in the middle. The CDR3 is 19 residues long. Germline CDR1 LNHDA, CDR2 SQIVND (reference sequence). The CDR3 coding sequence is TGTGCCAGTAGCCATTTGAGAGGACTTAGGAAAATAACTAATGAAAAACTGTTTTTT. This translates into CASSHLRGLRKITNEKLFF.

The chain recombines TRBV6-2 or TRBV6-3 with TRBJ2-6, with 7 bases that match TRBD1. Unmatched junction bases numbered 4, after V lost 4 bases and J lost 4 bases. The V gene's germline CDR1 is MNHEY and CDR2 SVGEGT. The CDR3 sequence is 15 residues long. The chain's CDR3 is CASSSGGSGANVLTF. CDR3 DNA sequence: TGTGCCAGCAGTTCAGGGGGATCCGGGGCCAACGTCCTGACTTTC.

This clone was seen only once. This chain uses TRBV28 with TRBJ2-7, with TRBD1 matching 7 bases. J was trimmed by 7 bases and V by 4 bases; bases with no gene match: 10. This CDR3 has 14 amino acids. Germline lookup yields CDR1 MDHEN and CDR2 SYDVKM. DNA of the CDR3: TGTGCCAGCAGTTACAGGGGAATTTTATGGGAGCAGTACTTC. Amino acid sequence: CASSYRGILWEQYF.

The chain employs TRBV28 and TRBJ1-3; possible D gene TRBD1, 6 bases. In germline, CDR1 is MDHEN, CDR2 SYDVKM. V was shortened by 6 bases and J by 3 bases, with 15 bases between the two germline ends. The CDR3 totals 15 residues. The CDR3: CASSPPGVSGNTIYF. DNA for the CDR3: TGTGCCAGCAGCCCCCCAGGGGTGAGTGGAAACACCATATATTTT.

This clone showed up just once. The chain recombines TRBV2 with TRBJ1-5, with D possibly TRBD1 on 6 matching bases. From germline, CDR1 is SNHLY and CDR2 FYNNEI. The CDR3 is 14 amino acids. With 6 bases removed from V and 2 bases from J, the gap between germline ends came to 11 bases. In nucleotides, the CDR3 is TGTGCCAGCAGGATTCACAGGGGCAATCAGCCCCAGCATTTT. Translated, it gives CASRIHRGNQPQHF.

This clone appeared a single time. V and J are TRBV2 and TRBJ2-1, with D possibly matching TRBD2 (5 bases). This CDR3 is built from 15 residues. CDR1 is SNHLY, CDR2 FYNNEI, per germline. Trimming took off 0 bases at V and 6 bases at J, with 12 bases between the two ends. CDR3 coding DNA: TGTGCCAGCAGTGAAGCTCGTACCGGGGTCAATGAGCAGTTCTTC. It codes for CASSEARTGVNEQFF.

The chain carries TRBV7-9 and TRBJ2-1; D may be TRBD1 or TRBD2 (5 bases each). V was trimmed by 6 bases and J by 7 bases, leaving 19 bases between them. The germline V gene has CDR1 SEHNR and CDR2 FQNEAQ (reference sequence). This CDR3 is built from 15 residues. The chain's CDR3 is CASRTGSLGRNEQFF. In nucleotides, the CDR3 is TGTGCCAGCAGAACCGGGTCCCTGGGACGGAATGAGCAGTTCTTC.